Following are 18 T cell receptor beta chains from one sample sequenced in a study of lung T cells in sarcoidosis with Löfgren's syndrome. TCRdb ran MiXCR on the reads and lists one entry per CDR3 protein. The sample lists fewer than 80,000 distinct CDR3 sequences; roughly 20% were seen once. The sample was CD4+ T cells from PBMCs. These receptors were obtained from a human donor with sarcoidosis (Löfgren's syndrome or another form), or a control subject (not recorded which).

This clonotype was picked up many times. This sequence joins TRBV15 and TRBJ1-1; D remains ambiguous. V was cut by 3 bases and J by 0 bases, with 5 bases left in between. Germline CDR1 LNHNV, CDR2 YYDKDF (reference sequence). This CDR3 is 13 amino acids long. CDR3 in amino acids: CATSRGMNTEAFF. DNA of the CDR3: TGTGCCACCAGCAGGGGAATGAACACTGAAGCTTTCTTT.

This clonotype showed up many times. V and J are TRBV6-2 or TRBV6-3 and TRBJ2-5; the D gene is possibly TRBD1 (6 bases). Trimming pared 5 bases from V and 2 bases from J, leaving 18 bases between. Germline lookup yields CDR1 MNHEY and CDR2 SVGEGT. The CDR3 totals 16 residues. The CDR3 is CASSPGQHSKQETQYF. The CDR3 DNA reads TGTGCCAGCAGTCCAGGACAGCATTCGAAGCAAGAGACCCAGTACTTC.

CDR3: CSVGDSNQPQHF. The CDR3 DNA sequence: TGCAGCGTTGGAGACAGCAATCAGCCCCAGCATTTT. The V call is TRBV29-1, the J call TRBJ1-5; D unresolved. CDR1 SQVTM and CDR2 ANQGSEA come from the germline V gene. V lost 4 bases and J 1 base, leaving 5 bases between the germline ends. CDR3 length equals 12 residues.

Many counts were recorded for this clonotype. The rearrangement links TRBV27 to TRBJ2-2, with 10 bases identical to TRBD2. The CDR3 length is 18 residues. Germline V gene sequence: CDR1 MNHEY, CDR2 SMNVEV (reference sequence). Trimming removed 5 bases from V and 3 bases from J; junction bases left unmatched: 12. The CDR3 reads CASSRMDLAGVHTGELFF. The CDR3 DNA reads as TGTGCCAGCAGTCGAATGGACCTAGCGGGAGTGCACACCGGGGAGCTGTTTTTT.

This clonotype was recorded at least ten times. The chain employs TRBV6-1 and TRBJ1-1; D may be TRBD1 (5 bases). The CDR3 runs 14 residues. Trimming took 6 bases from V and 0 from J, leaving 11 bases between them. The germline V gene has CDR1 MNHNS and CDR2 SASEGT. CDR3 region: CASRSRDLNTEAFF. CDR3 nucleotide sequence: TGTGCCAGCAGGTCCAGGGATTTGAACACTGAAGCTTTCTTT.

The chain is built from TRBV3-1 and TRBJ1-6; D remains ambiguous. CDR1 is LGHDT and CDR2 is YNNKEL in the germline V gene (reference sequence). Trimming cost V 1 base and J 13 bases, with 5 bases left between them. This CDR3 has 11 residues. CDR3 bases: TGTGCCAGCAGCCAAGGATCTCCCCTCCACTTT. Amino acid sequence: CASSQGSPLHF.

This clonotype was seen at least ten times. The chain combines TRBV29-1 with TRBJ2-3; D is unresolved. This CDR3 is 11 amino acids long. Per the germline V gene, CDR1 is SQVTM and CDR2 is ANQGSEA. The V end was cut by 6 bases, the J end by 6 bases, with 10 bases between. The CDR3 DNA follows: TGCAGCGTCCGCACGGATGATACGCAGTATTTT. Translation gives CSVRTDDTQYF.

The chain joins TRBV4-1 to TRBJ1-1; perhaps TRBD1 as D (6 bases). Germline CDR1 reads MGHRA; CDR2 reads YSYEKL. Trimming took off 1 base at V and 2 bases at J, with 17 bases between the two ends. There are 17 residues in the CDR3. CDR3 amino acids: CASSQVAGARINTEAFF. The CDR3 coding sequence is TGCGCCAGCAGCCAAGTGGCAGGGGCGAGGATTAACACTGAAGCTTTCTTT.

On this clonotype: A much more abundant neighbour one base away suggests this may be a read error. The chain employs TRBV19 and TRBJ1-1; 7 positions match TRBD1. With 1 base clipped from V and 9 bases from J, the junction kept 5 bases outside the gene matches. CDR1 and CDR2 from the germline V gene are LNHDA and SQIVND (reference sequence). CDR3 size: 13 residues. The CDR3, as DNA: TGTGCCAGTAGTATAGTCAGGGGGACTAAAGCTTTCTTT. Residues: CASSIVRGTKAFF.

The sample holds many counts of this clonotype. The gene calls are TRBV7-2 and TRBJ1-1; a possible D gene is TRBD1 (5 bases). The V end was cut by 5 bases, the J end by 1 base, with 14 bases between. The CDR3 runs 15 residues. CDR1 and CDR2 (germline): SGHTA, FQGNSA. CDR3 region: CASSESGRSNTEAFF. The CDR3 nucleotides are TGTGCCAGCAGCGAATCGGGACGGTCGAACACTGAAGCTTTCTTT.

Details on this clonotype: This may arise from a read error, as a much more abundant clone is one base away. The chain links TRBV28 to TRBJ1-1; 10 bases fit TRBD1. Germline V gene lookup returns CDR1 MDHEN and CDR2 SYDVKM. CDR3 length: 16 amino acids. Germline trimming cut 3 bases from V and 5 bases from J; bases unmatched to any gene: 9. CDR3 protein: CASSFRVTGGRTEAFF. Here the CDR3 DNA reads TGTGCCAGCAGTTTTAGGGTGACAGGGGGCCGAACTGAAGCTTTCTTT.

At least ten counts were recorded for this clonotype. This chain joins TRBV6-6 and TRBJ1-5; the match to TRBD1 covers 9 bases. The germline gives CDR1 MNHNY, CDR2 SVGAGI (reference sequence). The junction had 5 bases not matched to a gene; V was cut back by 2 bases and J by 6 bases. The CDR3 spans 15 residues. The CDR3 region has the DNA TGTGCCAGCAGTTACACGGGACAGGGTAGTCAGCCCCAGCATTTT. This translates into CASSYTGQGSQPQHF.

The table lists this clonotype with many counts. The chain carries TRBV12-3 or TRBV12-4 and TRBJ1-5; D unclear. The CDR3 sequence is 14 residues long. Trimming stripped 2 bases from V and 0 bases from J, with 5 bases between. This CDR3 reads CASSLSSSNQPQHF. CDR3 coding DNA: TGTGCCAGCAGTTTAAGTTCTAGCAATCAGCCCCAGCATTTT.

This clonotype was found many times. The rearrangement joins TRBV7-8 to TRBJ1-2, with D perhaps TRBD1 (5 bases). V gave up 1 base and J gave up 2 bases, with 8 bases separating them. The CDR3 consists of 14 residues. CDR1 is SGHVS, CDR2 FQNEAQ, per germline. The CDR3 is CASSLGQGNYGYTF. The CDR3 DNA sequence: TGTGCCAGCAGCTTAGGGCAGGGCAACTATGGCTACACCTTC.

This clonotype has ten or more counts. This sequence joins TRBV20-1 and TRBJ2-3; TRBD2 agrees at 7 bases. The CDR3 has 12 residues. Trimming removed 6 bases from V and 3 bases from J; junction bases left unmatched: 3. Germline V CDR1 and CDR2: DFQATT, SNEGSKA (reference sequence). Written as DNA, the CDR3 is TGCAGTGCAACCGGGGGGACAGATACGCAGTATTTT. Translating gives CSATGGTDTQYF.

This clonotype was observed many times. The J gene is TRBJ2-2, the V gene TRBV6-1, with 8 bases matching TRBD1. Losses at the gene ends were 2 bases for V and 6 bases for J; bases not matched to a gene: 8. There are 16 residues in the CDR3. CDR1 and CDR2 (germline): MNHNS, SASEGT. In nucleotides, the CDR3 is TGTGCCAGCAGTGAACAGGGGGCGGCAATTTCCGGGGAGCTGTTTTTT. This encodes CASSEQGAAISGELFF.

This clonotype was seen more than once but under ten times. The V and J genes are TRBV18 and TRBJ2-4, with D perhaps being TRBD1 or TRBD2 (6 bases each). In germline, CDR1 is KGHSH, CDR2 LQKENI. The CDR3 consists of 12 residues. Trimming left V 1 base short and J 9 bases short, with 7 bases between. The CDR3 here is CASSPQGGIQYF. The CDR3 bases are TGTGCCAGCTCACCACAGGGGGGCATTCAGTACTTC.

This clonotype was recorded many times. The chain couples TRBV20-1 to TRBJ2-7; a possible D gene is TRBD1 (7 bases). Trimming removed 2 bases at V and 7 bases at J, with 15 bases between. The CDR3 has 13 amino acids. CDR1 DFQATT and CDR2 SNEGSKA come from the germline V gene (reference sequence). CDR3 residues: CSARYRGLEEQYF. In DNA form, the CDR3 reads TGCAGTGCTAGATACAGGGGACTGGAGGAGCAGTACTTC.